Below are 20 T cell receptor beta chains sequenced from a single sample in a study of shared clonotypes between healthy human individuals. This table comes from immunoSEQ multiplex PCR, and its TCRdb copy is limited to in-frame clones, with some not included. Among about 2.3 million clones, less than 95% were seen once, and the ten largest hold around 0.38%. Sequenced input: naive CD4+ T cells from PBMCs. Subset noted: CD45RA+ positively selected. All receptors come from a young man in good health. Some clones in this sample may be carry-over from other donors' samples.

The chain combines TRBV18 with TRBJ1-5, with D hard to call. V was clipped by 3 bases and J by 0 bases, with 12 bases between them. CDR3 length: 16 residues. Germline lookup yields CDR1 KGHSH and CDR2 LQKENI. The chain's CDR3 is CASSPAGRNSNQPQHF. The DNA for the CDR3 is TGTGCCAGCTCACCTGCCGGGCGGAATAGCAATCAGCCCCAGCATTTT.

The V and J genes are TRBV19 and TRBJ1-2; D is possibly TRBD1 (5 bases). The germline V and J ends were trimmed by 0 bases and 2 bases, with 13 bases remaining between them. Germline-derived CDR1 and CDR2 are LNHDA and SQIVND (reference sequence). This CDR3 comprises 16 residues. The CDR3 protein is CASSIERGGANYGYTF. Written as DNA, the CDR3 is TGTGCCAGTAGTATAGAACGGGGAGGGGCGAACTATGGCTACACCTTC.

V is TRBV1 and J is TRBJ2-7; the table assigns TRBD2, which was not confirmed against the DNA. TRBV1 is recorded as a pseudogene. This CDR3 contains 14 residues. The CDR3 bases are TGCACCAGCAGCCAAGATGACTACCCTCGGGAGCAGTACTTC. Amino acids: CTSSQDDYPREQYF.

This chain uses TRBV9 with TRBJ2-3; D ambiguous. Germline V CDR1 and CDR2: SGDLS, YYNGEE. V was trimmed by 5 bases and J by 0 bases, leaving 13 bases between them. The CDR3 spans 15 residues. CDR3 loop: CASRATGSSTDTQYF. DNA for the CDR3: TGTGCCAGCAGAGCTACCGGCAGCAGCACAGATACGCAGTATTTT.

This chain joins TRBV7-2 and TRBJ2-6; D is uncertain. Germline V gives CDR1 SGHTA, CDR2 FQGNSA. The CDR3 is 15 residues long. V was clipped by 4 bases and J by 0 bases, with 7 bases between them. Here the CDR3 DNA reads TGTGCCAGCAGCTCGGAACCCTCTGGGGCCAACGTCCTGACTTTC. Its protein product is CASSSEPSGANVLTF.

The chain couples TRBV5-1 to TRBJ2-2; a possible D gene is TRBD2 (6 bases). This CDR3 has 15 amino acids. Trimming removed 5 bases from V and 5 bases from J, with 16 bases in between. Looked up from germline, CDR1 is SGHRS and CDR2 is YFSETQ. The CDR3 loop is CASRAQEGYTGELFF. CDR3 coding DNA: TGCGCCAGCAGAGCACAGGAGGGATATACCGGGGAGCTGTTTTTT. Full variable domain (outside the CDR3, taken from reference TRBV5-1 and TRBJ2-2): KAGVTQTPRYLIKTRGQQVTLSCSPISGHRSVSWYQQTPGQGLQFLFEYFSETQRNKGNFPGRFSGRQFSNSRSEMNVSTLELGDSALYLCASRAQEGYTGELFFGEGSRLTVL.

The J gene is TRBJ2-1, the V gene TRBV7-2, with D possibly TRBD2 on 7 matching bases. The CDR3 consists of 15 residues. Trimming took 0 bases from V and 13 from J, leaving 19 bases between them. The germline CDR1 and CDR2 sequences are SGHTA and FQGNSA. The CDR3 DNA reads TGTGCCAGCAGCTTAGCGAGAAGGGGGGAGGGCCTACAGTTCTTC. Protein product: CASSLARRGEGLQFF.

The rearrangement joins TRBV5-1 to TRBJ2-7; a possible D gene is TRBD2 (6 bases). V was cut by 5 bases and J by 7 bases, with 22 bases left in between. This CDR3 has 15 residues. The germline V gene encodes CDR1 SGHRS and CDR2 YFSETQ. The CDR3: CASSSFGDPRGEQYF. Written as DNA, the CDR3 is TGCGCCAGCAGTTCCTTCGGCGACCCACGGGGGGAGCAGTACTTC.

CDR3 in DNA: TGTGCCAGCAGTGAATCAGACTTATCCTACAATGAGCAGTTCTTC. As protein: CASSESDLSYNEQFF. The chain combines TRBV25-1 with TRBJ2-1, with D uncertain. V lost 1 base, J lost 1 base, and 8 bases lay in between. Germline V gives CDR1 MGHDK, CDR2 SYGVNS. The CDR3 consists of 15 residues.

This rearrangement joins TRBV30 to TRBJ1-3; perhaps TRBD1 as D (5 bases). The germline CDR1 and CDR2 sequences are GTSNPN and SVGIG (reference sequence). CDR3 length: 15 residues. V was shortened by 0 bases and J by 2 bases, with 11 bases between the two germline ends. CDR3: CAWSVLGTTGNTIYF. Here the CDR3 DNA reads TGTGCCTGGAGTGTACTCGGGACGACTGGAAACACCATATATTTT. The whole variable domain, filled in from reference TRBV30 and TRBJ1-3, reads SQTIHQWPATLVQPVGSPLSLECTVEGTSNPNLYWYRQAAGRGLQLLFYSVGIGQISSEVPQNLSASRPQDRQFILSSKKLLLSDSGFYLCAWSVLGTTGNTIYFGEGSWLTVV.

The V gene is TRBV5-1, the J gene TRBJ2-3; 8 bases line up with TRBD1. The junction had 3 bases not matched to a gene; V was cut back by 3 bases and J by 0 bases. CDR1 and CDR2 (germline): SGHRS, YFSETQ. The CDR3 consists of 15 residues. The chain's CDR3 is CASSYGQGSTDTQYF. CDR3 in DNA: TGCGCCAGCAGCTACGGACAGGGAAGCACAGATACGCAGTATTTT.

The chain joins TRBV5-1 to TRBJ2-3; 10 positions match TRBD1. CDR1 is SGHRS and CDR2 is YFSETQ in the germline V gene. Trimming removed 4 bases from V and 4 bases from J; junction bases left unmatched: 6. The CDR3 has 15 amino acids. CDR3 loop: CASSLGQGTSDTQYF. CDR3 DNA: TGCGCCAGCAGCCTGGGACAGGGGACTTCAGATACGCAGTATTTT.

The chain uses TRBV7-9 and TRBJ1-1, with D unclear. The V end was cut by 3 bases, the J end by 7 bases, with 9 bases between. CDR3 length: 12 amino acids. Germline values: CDR1 SEHNR, CDR2 FQNEAQ (reference sequence). The CDR3 sequence: CASSFSVDEAFF. The CDR3 DNA sequence: TGTGCCAGCAGCTTTTCTGTAGATGAAGCTTTCTTT.

The rearrangement joins TRBV25-1 to TRBJ2-1; TRBD2 aligns across 7 bases. Germline CDR1 and CDR2: MGHDK and SYGVNS. Trimming cost V 8 bases and J 9 bases; bases outside gene matches: 13. This CDR3 has 14 amino acids. DNA for the CDR3: TGTGCCAGCGCTCTGGGAGGCGGCGGGGGTGAGCAGTTCTTC. Encoded protein: CASALGGGGGEQFF.

The chain links TRBV7-3 to TRBJ2-2, with D hard to call. Looked up from germline, CDR1 is SGHTA and CDR2 is FQGTGA. The CDR3 is 16 amino acids. V lost 3 bases to trimming and J lost 0 bases, with 11 bases between them. Here the CDR3 reads CASSFLAATNTGELFF. The DNA for the CDR3 is TGTGCCAGCAGCTTCTTAGCTGCCACGAACACCGGGGAGCTGTTTTTT.

J is TRBJ1-1 and V is TRBV29-1; D is possibly TRBD1 (6 bases). There are 10 residues in the CDR3. Trimming left V 7 bases short and J 5 bases short, with 8 bases between. The germline V gene has CDR1 SQVTM and CDR2 ANQGSEA. In DNA form, the CDR3 reads TGCAGCGCTAGGGGGACTGAAGCTTTCTTT. It specifies CSARGTEAFF.

This rearrangement joins TRBV5-5 to TRBJ1-1; no definite D call. This CDR3 region has 14 residues. V was pared by 0 bases and J by 1 base, with 7 bases between. Germline lookup yields CDR1 SGHKS and CDR2 YYEKEE (reference sequence). The CDR3 spells CASSLGPGNTEAFF. The CDR3 DNA reads TGTGCCAGCAGCTTGGGACCTGGGAACACTGAAGCTTTCTTT.

The V call is TRBV19, the J call TRBJ2-1, with D maybe TRBD2 (6 bases). The length of the CDR3 is 15 residues. V shed 10 bases and J shed 3 bases, with 19 bases lying between them. The germline V gene has CDR1 LNHDA and CDR2 SQIVND (reference sequence). Here the CDR3 reads CATASFRENYNEQFF. The CDR3 DNA is TGTGCCACCGCGAGTTTTCGGGAGAACTACAATGAGCAGTTCTTC.

Regarding this clone: The sample contains more than one DNA sequence encoding this CDR3. V and J are TRBV5-1 and TRBJ2-2; D possibly corresponds to TRBD2 (5 bases). This CDR3 is 14 amino acids long. Germline loops: CDR1 SGHRS, CDR2 YFSETQ. Trimming shortened V by 0 bases and J by 6 bases, and 9 bases separated the two germline ends. The CDR3 protein is CASSLVPGSGELFF. In nucleotides, the CDR3 is TGCGCCAGCAGCTTGGTCCCGGGATCCGGGGAGCTGTTTTTT.

The V gene is TRBV7-9, the J gene TRBJ2-1, with 12 bases fitting TRBD2. The trim removed 6 bases at V and 7 bases at J, leaving 4 bases unmatched. The CDR3 extends over 14 amino acids. Germline V lookup: CDR1 SEHNR, CDR2 FQNEAQ (reference sequence). In nucleotides, the CDR3 is TGTGCCAGCAGGACTAGCGGGAGCGGAAATGAGCAGTTCTTC. Amino acid sequence: CASRTSGSGNEQFF.